These 9 T cell receptor beta chains originate from one sample sequenced in a study of blood T cell repertoires in COVID-19. Clones were sequenced by immunoSEQ multiplex PCR, and TCRdb holds only the in-frame ones, with some missing. This repertoire shows some 220,000 clones, around four fifths found once; its top ten account for approximately 5.2%. The sample comprised peripheral blood. Receptors originate from a woman between 70 and 85 years old with COVID-19, enrolled during active disease.

The chain couples TRBV9 to TRBJ2-1, with D uncertain. Trimming removed 6 bases at V and 4 bases at J, with 14 bases between. Germline V lookup: CDR1 SGDLS, CDR2 YYNGEE. The CDR3 has 14 amino acids. In DNA, the CDR3 is TGTGCCAGCACCACGACACTCTCATACAATGAGCAGTTCTTC. Encoded protein: CASTTTLSYNEQFF.

The chain links TRBV4-1 to TRBJ1-1; 7 bases fit TRBD1. Germline V gene lookup returns CDR1 MGHRA and CDR2 YSYEKL. With V trimmed by 4 bases and J by 1 base, 3 bases remained unmatched. The CDR3 length is 14 residues. The CDR3 here is CASSRDRANTEAFF. In nucleotides, the CDR3 is TGCGCCAGCAGCCGCGACAGGGCGAACACTGAAGCTTTCTTT.

This clone was counted a few times. DNA for the CDR3: TGTGCCAGCAGTCCTATAACAGGGACTAATGAAAAACTGTTTTTT. Protein sequence: CASSPITGTNEKLFF. This chain joins TRBV28 and TRBJ1-4; possible D gene TRBD1, 6 bases. With 5 bases removed from V and 2 bases from J, the gap between germline ends came to 12 bases. Germline-derived CDR1 and CDR2 are MDHEN and SYDVKM. The CDR3 runs 15 residues.

The chain is built from TRBV5-1 and TRBJ1-6; 10 bases agree with TRBD1. The trim removed 4 bases at V and 7 bases at J, leaving 8 bases unmatched. Germline CDR1 is SGHRS and CDR2 is YFSETQ. The CDR3 spans 16 residues. The CDR3 nucleotides read TGCGCCAGCAGCCCCCAGACAGGGGGCGAAAATTCACCCCTCCACTTT. It encodes CASSPQTGGENSPLHF.

The genes are TRBV11-2 and TRBJ1-6, with D possibly matching TRBD1 (6 bases). V was pared by 5 bases and J by 8 bases, with 16 bases between. Germline-derived CDR1 and CDR2 are SGHAT and FQNNGV. The CDR3 length is 15 residues. The CDR3, as DNA: TGTGCCAGCAGCCCCTCAGGGGAGAGGCATTCACCCCTCCACTTT. Protein: CASSPSGERHSPLHF.

The CDR3 protein is CASSEEVLRGFSGNTIYF. For the CDR3, the DNA is TGTGCCAGCAGTGAAGAGGTTTTAAGGGGATTCTCTGGAAACACCATATATTTT. The rearrangement links TRBV6-1 to TRBJ1-3; D is possibly TRBD1 (5 bases). Between the trimmed V and J ends, which lost 1 base and 0 bases, there was a span of 16 bases. Germline values: CDR1 MNHNS, CDR2 SASEGT. The length of the CDR3 is 18 residues.

This rearrangement joins TRBV10-3 to TRBJ1-6; possibly TRBD1 for D (5 bases). The V gene lost 2 bases and the J gene lost 12 bases, with 8 bases spanning the gap. The germline V gene encodes CDR1 ENHRY and CDR2 SYGVKD. The CDR3 loop spans 12 amino acids. The CDR3 coding sequence is TGTGCCATCAGTGAGGCCCAGGGACCCCTCCACTTT. It specifies CAISEAQGPLHF.

A remark on this clone: This same CDR3 is encoded by further DNA sequences in the sample. The V call is TRBV7-2, the J call TRBJ1-1; no clear D. V gave up 1 base and J gave up 1 base, with 4 bases separating them. The CDR3 spans 13 residues. Germline V lookup: CDR1 SGHTA, CDR2 FQGNSA. This chain's CDR3 is CASSLGQNTEAFF. CDR3 DNA sequence: TGTGCCAGCAGCTTAGGACAGAACACTGAAGCTTTCTTT.

This rearrangement joins TRBV11-3 to TRBJ2-7, with D uncertain. The CDR3 is made up of 14 amino acids. Trimming removed 0 bases from V and 6 bases from J, with 12 bases in between. Looked up from germline, CDR1 is SGHNT and CDR2 is YENEEA. The CDR3 loop reads CASSLDLQAGEQYF. Written as DNA, the CDR3 is TGTGCCAGCAGCTTAGATCTCCAGGCAGGCGAGCAGTACTTC.